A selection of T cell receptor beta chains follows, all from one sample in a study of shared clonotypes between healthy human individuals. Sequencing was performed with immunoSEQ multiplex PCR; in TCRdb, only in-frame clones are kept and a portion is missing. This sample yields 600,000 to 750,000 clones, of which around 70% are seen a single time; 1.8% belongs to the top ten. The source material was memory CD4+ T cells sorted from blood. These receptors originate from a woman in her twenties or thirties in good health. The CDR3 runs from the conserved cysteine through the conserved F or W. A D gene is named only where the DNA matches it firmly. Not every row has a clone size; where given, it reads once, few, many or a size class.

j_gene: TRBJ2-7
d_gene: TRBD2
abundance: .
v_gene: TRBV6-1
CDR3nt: TGTGCCAGCAGTGACCCTCGACTAGCGGGACATCTCTACGAGCAGTACTTC
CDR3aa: CASSDPRLAGHLYEQYF

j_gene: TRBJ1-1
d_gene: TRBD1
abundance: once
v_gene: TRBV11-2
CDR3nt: TGTGCCAGCAGCCCCCAAACAGGGGTGGGTGAAGCTTTCTTT
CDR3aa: CASSPQTGVGEAFF

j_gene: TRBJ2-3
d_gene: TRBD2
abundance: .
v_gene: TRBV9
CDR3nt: TGTGCCAGCAGCGGGACTAGCGGAGCAGTCATGCAGTATTTT
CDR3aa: CASSGTSGAVMQYF

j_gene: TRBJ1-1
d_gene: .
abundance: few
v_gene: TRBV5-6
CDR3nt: TGTGCCAGCAGCTTGACAGATACCATGAACACTGAAGCTTTCTTT
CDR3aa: CASSLTDTMNTEAFF

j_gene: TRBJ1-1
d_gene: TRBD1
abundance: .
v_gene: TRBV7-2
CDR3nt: TGTGCCAGCAGCACCCGGACAGGGCAGATGAACACTGAAGCTTTCTTT
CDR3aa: CASSTRTGQMNTEAFF

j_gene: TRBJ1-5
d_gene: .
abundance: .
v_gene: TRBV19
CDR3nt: TGTGCCAGTAGTATAATCAGGAGCAATCAGCCCCAGCATTTT
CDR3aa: CASSIIRSNQPQHF

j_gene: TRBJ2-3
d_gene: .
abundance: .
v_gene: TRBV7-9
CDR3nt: TGTGCCAGATCTTCCGGGAGTCATGCCACAGATACGCAGTATTTT
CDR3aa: CARSSGSHATDTQYF

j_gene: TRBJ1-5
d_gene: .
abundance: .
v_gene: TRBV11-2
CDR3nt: TGTGCCAGCAGCTTAGGTTGGGGTTTTGGCAATCAGCCCCAGCATTTT
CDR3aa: CASSLGWGFGNQPQHF

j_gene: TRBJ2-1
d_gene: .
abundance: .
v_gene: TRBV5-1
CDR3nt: TGCGCCAGCAGCTTTTACGGTGACTCCTACAATGAGCAGTTCTTC
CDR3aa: CASSFYGDSYNEQFF

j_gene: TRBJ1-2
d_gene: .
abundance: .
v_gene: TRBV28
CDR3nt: TGTGCCAGCAGTCCCCAACCCTACTATGGCTACACCTTC
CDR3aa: CASSPQPYYGYTF

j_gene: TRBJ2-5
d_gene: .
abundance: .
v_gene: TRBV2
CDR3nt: TGTGCCAGCAGTCAACAAGTACAAGAGACCCAGTACTTC
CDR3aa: CASSQQVQETQYF

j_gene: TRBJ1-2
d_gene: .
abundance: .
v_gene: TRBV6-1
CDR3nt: TGTGCCAGCAGTGAAGCAGGAGACGATGGCTACACCTTC
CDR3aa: CASSEAGDDGYTF

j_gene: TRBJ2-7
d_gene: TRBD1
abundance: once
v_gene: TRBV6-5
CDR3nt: TGTGCCAGCAGTTTCACAGGGGGGCAAGGCCACGAGCAGTACTTC
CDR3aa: CASSFTGGQGHEQYF

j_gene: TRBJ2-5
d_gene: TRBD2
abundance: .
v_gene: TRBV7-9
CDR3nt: TGTGCCAGCAGAGGCGGACTAGTCGGGACCCAGTACTTC
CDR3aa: CASRGGLVGTQYF